The T cell receptor beta chain described here comes from a study of T-cell reconstitution after alpha-beta-depleted transplantation in children. Points from the study as a whole: Surviving thymic progenitors and recipient T cells were the source of high TCRbeta diversity at day 60 in some patients. The study reportedly traced alpha-beta T cells about two months after transplant to several hundred expanded graft clones. Most T-cell counts and diversity one year after the transplant came from T cells that were newly produced.

CDR3 length: 12 residues. Germline V lookup: CDR1 KGHSH, CDR2 LQKENI. Trimming stripped 3 bases from V and 6 bases from J, with 9 bases between. TCRbeta library preparation incorporated unique molecular identifiers. TCRdb reanalysed the PCR reads using MiXCR and keeps one entry per CDR3 protein. The sample consists of hundreds of thousands of distinct CDR3 sequences, about a sixth of them appearing once. This clonotype has ten or more counts. Its antigen is not known. This chain links TRBV18 with TRBJ2-7; no clear D. This sequence was found in a boy under two years old who had a stem cell transplant for Wiskott-Aldrich syndrome, so the T cells may come from the graft donor. The starting material was PBMCs, mostly from graft donor cells, obtained 360 days after TCRalphabeta/CD19-depleted stem cell transplant. The CDR3 sequence: CASSPGSGEQYF. The CDR3 DNA sequence: TGTGCCAGCTCACCGGGTTCGGGCGAGCAGTACTTC. Variable domain in full (rest from reference TRBV18 and TRBJ2-7): NAGVMQNPRHLVRRRGQEARLRCSPMKGHSHVYWYRQLPEEGLKFMVYLQKENIIDESGMPKERFSAEFPKEGPSILRIQQVVRGDSAAYFCASSPGSGEQYFGPGTRLTVT.